These 25 T cell receptor beta chains were all obtained from the same sample, sequenced in a study of T cell clonality in common variable immunodeficiency. The table came from immunoSEQ multiplex PCR; TCRdb's copy has only in-frame clones and leaves some out. The repertoire consists of about 42,000 clones, none detected only once. The sequencing input was peripheral blood mononuclear cells. Receptors originate from a person aged 18 to 75 in good health.

This clone was found many times. The read is 3 residues too short to cover the CDR3 end, so that end is filled in from the germline J gene. V and J are TRBV19 and TRBJ1-5; D is unclear. CDR1 is LNHDA, CDR2 SQIVND, per germline (reference sequence). The length of the CDR3 is 14 residues. V lost 6 bases and J lost 0, with 9 bases in between. The CDR3 protein is CASSGPYSNQPQHF. The sequenced part of the CDR3 DNA is TGTGCCAGTAGCGGTCCGTATAGCAATCAGCCC.

This clone has a count of ten or more. Sequencing ends 3 residues short of the CDR3 end; the germline J gene provides the rest. The V and J genes are TRBV5-6 and TRBJ2-7; TRBD2 matches at 14 bases. Per the germline V gene, CDR1 is SGHDT and CDR2 is YYEEEE. The CDR3 is 15 residues long. Trimming cost V 4 bases and J 2 bases; bases outside gene matches: 2. The covered CDR3 bases are TGTGCCAGCAGCCGACTAGCGGGAGGGACCTACGAG. Amino acid sequence: CASSRLAGGTYE. The whole CDR3 protein is CASSRLAGGTYEQYF.

This clone was seen only a few times. The read ends 3 residues early relative to the CDR3; the germline J gene fills the gap. The chain recombines TRBV7-6 with TRBJ1-2, with a tentative D call TRBD1 (5 bases). Per the germline V gene, CDR1 is SGHVS and CDR2 is FNYEAQ. There are 14 residues in the CDR3. CDR3 DNA, as far as it was read: TGTGCCAGCAGCTTAGTACAGGCCTCCTACGAC. The encoded protein is CASSLVQASYD. The CDR3 in full is CASSLVQASYDYTF.

Many counts were recorded for this clone. The observed sequence ends 3 residues before the CDR3 terminus, with the missing tail filled in from the germline J gene. The chain links TRBV5-1 to TRBJ1-1, with 9 bases lining up with TRBD1. The CDR3 extends over 13 amino acids. CDR1 and CDR2 (germline): SGHRS, YFSETQ. V gave up 3 bases and J gave up 5 bases; unmatched junction bases: 2. The CDR3 protein is CASSSTGGTEAFF. CDR3 DNA, as far as it was read: TGCGCCAGCAGCTCGACAGGGGGGACTGAA.

This clone was seen many times. The missing CDR3 end, 3 residues past where the read stops, is filled in from the germline J gene. The chain recombines TRBV18 with TRBJ1-1; a weak D match, TRBD1 (6 bases). Germline CDR1 is KGHSH and CDR2 is LQKENI. V was clipped by 3 bases and J by 4 bases, with 15 bases between them. The CDR3 consists of 15 residues. CDR3 amino acids: CASSPDSRRGTEAFF. The CDR3 DNA, read in part, is TGTGCCAGCTCACCGGACAGTCGACGGGGCACTGAA.

This clone came up many times. The read terminates 3 residues ahead of where the CDR3 ends, so the germline J gene completes it. V gene TRBV6-2 or TRBV6-3 combines with J gene TRBJ2-2; possibly TRBD1 for D (6 bases). Trimming left V 2 bases short and J 5 bases short, with 12 bases between. Germline V gene data show CDR1 as MNHEY and CDR2 as SVGEGT. This CDR3 region has 15 residues. The CDR3 region is CASSYTLGGTGELFF. The part of the CDR3 DNA that was read is TGTGCCAGCAGTTACACTCTAGGGGGAACCGGGGAG.

This clone was counted at least ten times. Read coverage stops 3 residues before the CDR3 terminus; the germline J gene supplies the remainder. The chain links TRBV19 to TRBJ1-5; D might be TRBD1 (6 bases). V was clipped by 10 bases and J by 0 bases, with 13 bases between them. The CDR3 totals 14 residues. The germline CDR1 and CDR2 sequences are LNHDA and SQIVND (reference sequence). CDR3 bases read: TGTGCCACTAAGGGGGATTTTAGCAATCAGCCC. Amino acids: CATKGDFSNQP. The whole CDR3 is CATKGDFSNQPQHF.

This clone was seen ten or more times. CDR3: CASRNGGADTQYF. The sequenced CDR3 bases are TGTGCCAGCAGAAATGGGGGGGCGGATACG. The V gene is TRBV6-2 or TRBV6-3, the J gene TRBJ2-3, with D maybe TRBD2 (7 bases). The CDR3 extends 3 residues past the end of the read, so its final part is completed from the germline J gene. CDR1 MNHEY and CDR2 SVGEGT come from the germline V gene. This CDR3 contains 13 residues. V was pared by 6 bases and J by 6 bases, with 13 bases between.

This clone was seen many times. Read coverage stops 3 residues before the CDR3 terminus; the germline J gene supplies the remainder. This chain links TRBV5-1 with TRBJ2-7; tentatively, D is TRBD2 (5 bases). V gave up 3 bases and J gave up 4 bases, with 11 bases separating them. Germline CDR1 SGHRS, CDR2 YFSETQ. The CDR3 extends over 13 amino acids. Here the CDR3 reads CASSSGLKYEQYF. CDR3 DNA (partial): TGCGCCAGCAGCTCCGGACTGAAATACGAG.

This clone was observed many times. The missing CDR3 end, 3 residues past where the read stops, is filled in from the germline J gene. This chain joins TRBV7-2 and TRBJ2-5; D not resolved. Trimming removed 5 bases at V and 7 bases at J, with 14 bases between. The CDR3 sequence is 13 residues long. Germline lookup yields CDR1 SGHTA and CDR2 FQGNSA. The sequenced CDR3 bases are TGTGCCAGCAGCCCGACTCCCATGGGGACC. Encoded protein: CASSPTPMGT. The complete CDR3 sequence is CASSPTPMGTQYF.

This clone was seen repeatedly, ten times or more. Coverage ceases 3 residues before the CDR3 finishes, and the germline J gene fills in the end. V is TRBV7-3 and J is TRBJ2-3; D is undetermined. Germline lookup yields CDR1 SGHTA and CDR2 FQGTGA. Between the trimmed V and J ends, which lost 3 bases and 5 bases, there was a span of 6 bases. CDR3 size: 12 residues. CDR3 DNA (partial): TGTGCCAGCAGCTTGGTCGGAGATACG. Residues: CASSLVGDT. The whole CDR3 sequence is CASSLVGDTQYF.

This clone occurred many times. The observed sequence ends 3 residues before the CDR3 terminus, with the missing tail filled in from the germline J gene. This chain uses TRBV18 with TRBJ2-3; 11 bases are shared with TRBD2. The germline CDR1 and CDR2 sequences are KGHSH and LQKENI. The CDR3 runs to 16 residues. V trimming: 6 bases; J trimming: 6 bases; junction bases outside the gene matches: 11. The part of the CDR3 DNA that was read is TGTGCCAGCTCCCTCGGGACTAGCGGAACAGGTGATACG. Amino acid sequence: CASSLGTSGTGDT. The entire CDR3 is CASSLGTSGTGDTQYF.

The table lists this clone with many counts. The read gets to within 3 residues of the CDR3 end, and the germline J gene fills in the rest. This rearrangement joins TRBV20-1 to TRBJ1-5, with 7 bases identical to TRBD1. V shed 6 bases, J shed 0 bases, and the junction held 17 bases outside the gene matches. Germline CDR1 is DFQATT and CDR2 is SNEGSKA (reference sequence). The CDR3 length is 18 residues. The covered CDR3 bases are TGCAGTGCGAAAACCGTACTACCGGGACAGAATAGCAATCAGCCC. It encodes CSAKTVLPGQNSNQP. The whole CDR3 is CSAKTVLPGQNSNQPQHF.

With respect to this clone: From the germline J gene comes the end of the CDR3, since the read stops 3 residues before it. The chain recombines TRBV20-1 with TRBJ1-1; D perhaps matches TRBD1 (5 bases). Per the germline V gene, CDR1 is DFQATT and CDR2 is SNEGSKA (reference sequence). The CDR3 extends over 14 amino acids. V was cut by 7 bases and J by 3 bases, with 18 bases left in between. The sequenced CDR3 bases are TGCAGTGTAGAGACGGGGGAAAGCGACACTGAA. Translating it yields CSVETGESDTE. The CDR3 as a whole reads CSVETGESDTEAFF.

In this sample, this clone turned up a few times. From the germline J gene comes the end of the CDR3, since the read stops 3 residues before it. The chain uses TRBV18 and TRBJ1-2; the D gene is possibly TRBD1 (5 bases). The germline V gene has CDR1 KGHSH and CDR2 LQKENI. This CDR3 has 16 residues. CDR3 DNA, as far as it was read: TGTGCCAGCTCCCCTAGGACTAGCGGGGCCGGGGATACC. This encodes CASSPRTSGAGDT. The whole CDR3 reads CASSPRTSGAGDTYTF.

This clone was recorded at least ten times. The CDR3 end falls 3 residues outside the read, so it is completed with the germline J gene. The J gene is TRBJ1-2, the V gene TRBV5-4; a weak D match, TRBD1 (6 bases). The CDR3 sequence is 12 residues long. The V end was cut by 10 bases, the J end by 4 bases, with 14 bases between. Germline V CDR1 and CDR2: SGHNT, YYREEE (reference sequence). CDR3: CAVRGGIYGYTF. The sequenced CDR3 bases are TGTGCCGTTAGGGGGGGCATCTATGGC.

A few counts support this clone. The read ends 3 residues shy of where the CDR3 ends; the end is completed using the germline J gene. V is TRBV18 and J is TRBJ1-2, with 9 bases fitting TRBD1. This CDR3 spans 14 amino acids. The germline gives CDR1 KGHSH, CDR2 LQKENI. CDR3 DNA (partial): TGTGCCAGCTCACCCGGGACAGGGTTTAGCGAC. This sequence encodes CASSPGTGFSD. The entire CDR3 is CASSPGTGFSDYTF. Using reference TRBV18 and TRBJ1-2 for the parts outside the CDR3, the full variable domain is NAGVMQNPRHLVRRRGQEARLRCSPMKGHSHVYWYRQLPEEGLKFMVYLQKENIIDESGMPKERFSAEFPKEGPSILRIQQVVRGDSAAYFCASSPGTGFSDYTFGSGTRLTVV.

This clone was counted at least ten times. The read terminates 3 residues ahead of where the CDR3 ends, so the germline J gene completes it. In the same sample, other DNA sequences code for this CDR3. The chain combines TRBV19 with TRBJ2-3; TRBD2 might be the D (6 bases). The CDR3 totals 13 residues. V gave up 6 bases and J gave up 0 bases, with 7 bases separating them. Germline assignment: CDR1 LNHDA and CDR2 SQIVND (reference sequence). CDR3 DNA, as far as it was read: TGTGCCAGTAGAGGGACTAGCACAGATACG. Residues: CASRGTSTDT. The complete CDR3 protein is CASRGTSTDTQYF.

This clone was detected many times. The CDR3 is cut off 3 residues early in the read; its end comes from the germline J gene. The chain recombines TRBV20-1 with TRBJ1-5, with TRBD1 matching over 7 bases. J gave up 4 bases and V 0 bases, and 3 bases lay outside the gene matches. The CDR3 totals 14 residues. Germline loops: CDR1 DFQATT, CDR2 SNEGSKA (reference sequence). The CDR3 loop is CSARDPGQNQPQHF. Partial CDR3 DNA: TGCAGTGCTAGAGACCCGGGACAGAATCAGCCC.

This clone was found many times. The CDR3 end is not reached by the read, which stops 3 residues before it; the germline J gene fills it in. The chain recombines TRBV6-2 or TRBV6-3 with TRBJ2-2, with 13 bases matching TRBD2. Germline CDR1 MNHEY, CDR2 SVGEGT. The trim removed 6 bases at V and 5 bases at J, leaving 3 bases unmatched. This CDR3 contains 15 residues. CDR3 sequence: CASSRTSGSTGELFF. The CDR3 bases that were read are TGTGCCAGCAGCCGGACTAGCGGGAGTACCGGGGAG.

This clone was recorded at least ten times. The CDR3 end falls 3 residues outside the read, so it is completed with the germline J gene. The chain links TRBV19 to TRBJ2-5; a weak D match, TRBD2 (5 bases). The CDR3 extends over 13 amino acids. V gave up 5 bases and J gave up 4 bases, with 11 bases separating them. Looked up from germline, CDR1 is LNHDA and CDR2 is SQIVND (reference sequence). Here the CDR3 reads CASSRRGSETQYF. The sequenced CDR3 bases are TGTGCCAGTAGTCGCCGGGGATCAGAGACC.

This clone was seen repeatedly, ten times or more. From the germline J gene comes the end of the CDR3, since the read stops 3 residues before it. V usage is TRBV5-1 and J usage is TRBJ1-1; tentatively, D is TRBD1 (5 bases). Trimming removed 6 bases from V and 2 bases from J, with 11 bases in between. The CDR3 runs to 13 residues. Germline V CDR1 and CDR2: SGHRS, YFSETQ. Partial CDR3 DNA: TGCGCCAGCACAACAGGTGTTAACACTGAA. It translates to CASTTGVNTE. The CDR3 as a whole reads CASTTGVNTEAFF.

This clone was detected ten times or more. The missing CDR3 end, 3 residues past where the read stops, is filled in from the germline J gene. The gene calls are TRBV5-6 and TRBJ2-1; 7 nucleotides align to TRBD2. CDR3 length: 15 amino acids. The V gene's germline CDR1 is SGHDT and CDR2 YYEEEE. V shed 3 bases, J shed 0 bases, and the junction held 3 bases outside the gene matches. The CDR3 loop reads CASSSGTTSYNEQFF. The CDR3 DNA, read in part, is TGTGCCAGCAGCTCCGGGACTACCTCCTACAATGAG. Filled out from reference TRBV5-6 and TRBJ2-1, the complete variable domain reads DAGVTQSPTHLIKTRGQQVTLRCSPKSGHDTVSWYQQALGQGPQFIFQYYEEEERQRGNFPDRFSGHQFPNYSSELNVNALLLGDSALYLCASSSGTTSYNEQFFGPGTRLTVL.

This clone was counted at least ten times. The read falls 3 residues short of the CDR3 end, and the missing part is taken from the germline J gene. The chain couples TRBV6-2 or TRBV6-3 to TRBJ2-7, with 11 bases lining up with TRBD2. CDR3 length: 14 amino acids. Per the germline V gene, CDR1 is MNHEY and CDR2 is SVGEGT. Germline trimming cut 2 bases from V and 4 bases from J; bases unmatched to any gene: 1. The covered CDR3 bases are TGTGCCAGCAGTTACCGGACTAGCGGGTACGAG. Amino acids: CASSYRTSGYE. The whole CDR3 reads CASSYRTSGYEQYF.

This clone has just a few counts. Read coverage stops 3 residues before the CDR3 terminus; the germline J gene supplies the remainder. This sequence joins TRBV20-1 and TRBJ2-1, with D possibly being TRBD2 (6 bases). Looked up from germline, CDR1 is DFQATT and CDR2 is SNEGSKA (reference sequence). The CDR3 consists of 15 residues. V lost 6 bases and J 8 bases, leaving 23 bases between the germline ends. Incomplete CDR3 DNA: TGCAGTGCGAGGGACCTGACTAGTGGACTCGATGAG. Amino acids: CSARDLTSGLDE. The complete CDR3 protein is CSARDLTSGLDEQFF.